This entry lists 19 T cell receptor beta chains sequenced from one sample in a study of CD8 T cells in ankylosing spondylitis (dated by TCRdb to 2015 to 2018). Findings and caveats that apply to the study as a whole: A TCR beta motif of seven or eight highly homologous amino acid variants appeared characteristic of blood from ankylosing spondylitis patients.

The library was prepared using 5' RACE. Sequenced on an Illumina HiSeq 2500. TCRdb reran the public reads through fastp at Q25 and MiXCR, keeping productive beta chains. Every distinct CDR3 protein forms one entry, paired with its most common genes and DNA. The table for this sample lists more than 600,000 distinct CDR3 sequences; 15% to 20% of them were counted only once. The ten largest clones take up approximately 18% of the sample. The antigens of these receptors remain unknown. The sample taken for sequencing was blood, either unsorted or a sorted T cell fraction (not recorded which). These receptors came from a male donor with ankylosing spondylitis.

This clonotype was seen more than once but under ten times. The chain links TRBV6-5 to TRBJ1-2, with D unresolved. The V and J ends lost 0 bases and 0 bases respectively, with 20 bases between them. The CDR3 sequence is 19 residues long. CDR1 and CDR2 from the germline V gene are MNHEY and SVGAGI. The CDR3 sequence is CASSYSRLTATPTNYGYTF. For the CDR3, the DNA is TGTGCCAGCAGTTACTCGAGGCTTACAGCGACCCCTACTAACTATGGCTACACCTTC.

The chain links TRBV20-1 to TRBJ2-5, with TRBD1 matching over 7 bases. With V trimmed by 4 bases and J by 3 bases, 14 bases remained unmatched. This CDR3 is 16 amino acids long. Per germline, CDR1 DFQATT and CDR2 SNEGSKA (reference sequence). CDR3 sequence reads: CSANIKEGTAKETQYF. CDR3 in DNA: TGCAGTGCTAACATAAAAGAGGGGACAGCCAAAGAGACCCAGTACTTC.

The CDR3 protein is CASSSNEAGTDTQYF. The CDR3 coding sequence is TGTGCCAGCTCCTCCAACGAGGCGGGGACAGATACGCAGTATTTT. The rearrangement links TRBV18 to TRBJ2-3, with D maybe TRBD2 (6 bases). V was pared by 6 bases and J by 3 bases, with 16 bases between. Germline CDR1 and CDR2: KGHSH and LQKENI. CDR3 size: 15 residues.

The V and J genes are TRBV7-6 and TRBJ1-5; D gene ambiguous. The ends were cut back, 1 base at V and 2 bases at J, with 9 bases in the middle. The CDR3 length is 15 residues. Germline values: CDR1 SGHVS, CDR2 FNYEAQ. CDR3 DNA: TGTGCCAGCAGCTTAGGGACTATTGGCAATCAGCCCCAGCATTTT. Translation gives CASSLGTIGNQPQHF.

The chain carries TRBV25-1 and TRBJ2-5, with D possibly matching TRBD2 (5 bases). The V end was cut by 2 bases, the J end by 4 bases, with 11 bases between. Germline-derived CDR1 and CDR2 are MGHDK and SYGVNS. The CDR3 consists of 14 residues. CDR3 coding DNA: TGTGCCAGCAGTGAAGAGCGGACCCCAGAGACCCAGTACTTC. Amino acid sequence: CASSEERTPETQYF.

V gene TRBV5-1 combines with J gene TRBJ2-7; D might be TRBD2 (6 bases). The length of the CDR3 is 14 residues. The V gene's germline CDR1 is SGHRS and CDR2 YFSETQ. Trimming removed 4 bases at V and 2 bases at J, with 13 bases between. The CDR3 protein is CASSVYRGAYEQYF. CDR3 sequence (DNA): TGCGCCAGCAGCGTATATCGCGGGGCCTACGAGCAGTACTTC.

Ten or more counts support this clonotype. V gene TRBV5-1 combines with J gene TRBJ2-1; 9 bases line up with TRBD2. The CDR3 is 14 amino acids. Per the germline V gene, CDR1 is SGHRS and CDR2 is YFSETQ. The V segment lost 1 base and the J segment 7 bases; nucleotides outside the gene matches: 3. In nucleotides, the CDR3 is TGCGCCAGCAGCTTGAGCGGGGGGCTAAATGAGCAGTTCTTC. Its protein is CASSLSGGLNEQFF. Full variable domain (rest looked up from reference TRBV5-1 and TRBJ2-1): KAGVTQTPRYLIKTRGQQVTLSCSPISGHRSVSWYQQTPGQGLQFLFEYFSETQRNKGNFPGRFSGRQFSNSRSEMNVSTLELGDSALYLCASSLSGGLNEQFFGPGTRLTVL.

Many counts were recorded for this clonotype. The genes are TRBV12-3 or TRBV12-4 and TRBJ1-1; 7 bases fit TRBD1. CDR3 length: 13 amino acids. J lost 4 bases, V lost 6 bases, and 5 bases had no gene match. CDR3 DNA sequence: TGTGCCAGCAGCCTCGGGACAGCCACTGAAGCTTTCTTT. Its translation: CASSLGTATEAFF.

This clonotype was recorded only once. V usage is TRBV27 and J usage is TRBJ1-2; possible D gene TRBD1, 5 bases. The CDR3 length is 13 residues. Deletions cut 4 bases from V and 8 bases from J, with 14 bases between. Germline V lookup: CDR1 MNHEY, CDR2 SMNVEV (reference sequence). CDR3 coding DNA: TGTGCCAGCAGTTCGGGCCAATGGGGCGGCTACACCTTC. Translation gives CASSSGQWGGYTF.

Here the CDR3 reads CASSDYERNEQFF. CDR3 coding DNA: TGTGCCAGCAGCGACTACGAACGTAATGAGCAGTTCTTC. The chain uses TRBV7-9 and TRBJ2-1; perhaps TRBD2 as D (5 bases). Germline V lookup: CDR1 SEHNR, CDR2 FQNEAQ (reference sequence). CDR3 length: 13 residues. V was cut by 5 bases and J by 7 bases, with 12 bases left in between.

CDR3 bases: TGCAGCGTTGCCTTAGCGGGAGTGCCCACAGATACGCAGTATTTT. Residues: CSVALAGVPTDTQYF. V gene TRBV29-1 combines with J gene TRBJ2-3, with TRBD2 matching over 9 bases. V was clipped by 4 bases and J by 2 bases; unmatched bases: 7. The CDR3 spans 15 residues. Germline CDR1 SQVTM, CDR2 ANQGSEA.

The chain links TRBV7-2 to TRBJ2-1; perhaps D is TRBD1 or TRBD2 (6 bases each). This CDR3 has 16 amino acids. Between the trimmed V and J ends, which lost 1 base and 7 bases, there was a span of 17 bases. The V gene's germline CDR1 is SGHTA and CDR2 FQGNSA. CDR3 in DNA: TGTGCCAGCAGCTTAGTAGGGGGGCCCCGGGGAAATGAGCAGTTCTTC. It is translated as CASSLVGGPRGNEQFF.

This clonotype was observed a handful of times. CDR3 sequence: CASSTTGTLKRGYF. For the CDR3, the DNA is TGTGCCAGCAGCACGACCGGGACCCTCAAGAGGGGGTACTTC. The chain is built from TRBV28 and TRBJ2-7; D assignment may be TRBD1 or TRBD2 (5 bases each). Trimming shortened V by 6 bases and J by 12 bases, and 24 bases separated the two germline ends. Germline V CDR1 and CDR2: MDHEN, SYDVKM. The CDR3 has 14 residues.

The chain carries TRBV6-1 and TRBJ1-1, with 7 bases that match TRBD1. Germline lookup yields CDR1 MNHNS and CDR2 SASEGT. V lost 8 bases to trimming and J lost 2 bases; unmatched junction nucleotides: 8. This CDR3 contains 14 residues. Written as DNA, the CDR3 is TGTGCCAGCCCCCCCGGGACAGTTAACACTGAAGCTTTCTTT. This codes for CASPPGTVNTEAFF.

V is TRBV6-1 and J is TRBJ1-1; D ambiguous. The germline CDR1 and CDR2 sequences are MNHNS and SASEGT. The CDR3 length is 16 residues. The V gene lost 6 bases and the J gene lost 0 bases, with 17 bases spanning the gap. CDR3 protein: CASRSELSRVNTEAFF. DNA for the CDR3: TGTGCCAGCAGATCGGAATTATCGAGAGTGAACACTGAAGCTTTCTTT.

The genes are TRBV27 and TRBJ2-1; D is possibly TRBD2 (6 bases). V was cut by 5 bases and J by 5 bases, with 16 bases left in between. The CDR3 consists of 15 residues. Germline-derived CDR1 and CDR2 are MNHEY and SMNVEV (reference sequence). The CDR3 is CASSVSGRSNNEQFF. CDR3 sequence (DNA): TGTGCCAGCAGTGTGAGCGGGCGTTCCAACAATGAGCAGTTCTTC.

The chain combines TRBV27 with TRBJ2-3, with 12 bases fitting TRBD2. The germline CDR1 and CDR2 sequences are MNHEY and SMNVEV (reference sequence). The V gene end was trimmed by 2 bases and the J gene end by 8 bases; junction bases not matched to a gene: 5. The CDR3 covers 15 residues. This chain's CDR3 is CASSLLAGGYSTQYF. CDR3 DNA sequence: TGTGCCAGCAGTTTACTAGCGGGGGGGTATAGTACGCAGTATTTT.

This clonotype was detected only once. The chain joins TRBV20-1 to TRBJ2-7; the match to TRBD2 covers 9 bases. The CDR3 consists of 14 residues. Unmatched junction bases numbered 8, after V lost 6 bases and J lost 2 bases. Germline CDR1 and CDR2: DFQATT and SNEGSKA (reference sequence). The CDR3 loop is CSAALAGGPYEQYF. CDR3 bases: TGCAGTGCCGCCCTGGCGGGAGGGCCCTACGAGCAGTACTTC.

The genes are TRBV6-1 and TRBJ2-7; the D is unclear. V lost 5 bases and J 12 bases, leaving 17 bases between the germline ends. The CDR3 has 12 residues. Germline-derived CDR1 and CDR2 are MNHNS and SASEGT. The CDR3 sequence is CASSSDTPRRYF. CDR3 nucleotides: TGTGCCAGCAGTAGTGACACACCCAGGCGGTACTTC.